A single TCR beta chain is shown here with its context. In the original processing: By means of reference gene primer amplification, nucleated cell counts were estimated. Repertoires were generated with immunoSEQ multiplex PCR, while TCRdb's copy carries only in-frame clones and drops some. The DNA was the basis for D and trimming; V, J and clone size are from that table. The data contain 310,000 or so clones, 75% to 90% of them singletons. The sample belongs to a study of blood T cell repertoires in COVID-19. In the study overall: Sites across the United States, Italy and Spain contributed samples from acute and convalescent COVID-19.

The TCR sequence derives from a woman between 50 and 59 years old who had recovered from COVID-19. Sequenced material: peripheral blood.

The CDR3 sequence is CASSYGEGTIYF. CDR3 bases: TGTGCCAGCAGTTACGGTGAGGGCACCATATATTTT. The chain is built from TRBV6-6 and TRBJ1-3; D unclear. CDR1 and CDR2 (germline): MNHNY, SVGAGI (reference sequence). The V gene lost 2 bases and the J gene lost 9 bases, with 8 bases spanning the gap. This CDR3 contains 12 residues.